Listed below are T cell receptor beta chains from one sample, sequenced in a study of cytomegalovirus exposure and HLA in healthy donors. Profiled with immunoSEQ multiplex PCR; TCRdb holds only in-frame clones, not every one. The data hold about 78,000 clones, with nearly 80% observed a single time. The sample consisted of PBMCs. Receptors were obtained from a woman aged 45-60 years in good health and CMV-seropositive. CDR3s include the opening cysteine and the closing phenylalanine or tryptophan. A D gene is named only where the DNA matches it firmly. Clone size appears in some rows only: once, few, many, or a class for an expanded clone.

j_call: TRBJ2-4; clone_size: NA; v_call: TRBV9; d_call: NA; cdr3_nt: TGTGCCAGCAGCGTAGCTCCAGGATCGGAAAACATTCAGTACTTC; cdr3_aa: CASSVAPGSENIQYF
j_call: TRBJ1-1; clone_size: NA; v_call: TRBV15; d_call: NA; cdr3_nt: TGTGCCACCAGCAGTACCAGACACTCGAACACTGAAGCTTTCTTT; cdr3_aa: CATSSTRHSNTEAFF
j_call: TRBJ2-7; clone_size: NA; v_call: TRBV6-5; d_call: NA; cdr3_nt: TGTGCCAGCAGTTACGTCAGAACGGGCGAGCAGTACTTC; cdr3_aa: CASSYVRTGEQYF
j_call: TRBJ2-2; clone_size: NA; v_call: TRBV6-6; d_call: TRBD1; cdr3_nt: TGTGCCAGCTTTTGGACAGGGGTTACCGGGGAGCTGTTTTTT; cdr3_aa: CASFWTGVTGELFF
j_call: TRBJ2-2; clone_size: few; v_call: TRBV6-5; d_call: NA; cdr3_nt: TGTGCCAGCAGTTACGGACTGAACACCGGGGAGCTGTTTTTT; cdr3_aa: CASSYGLNTGELFF
j_call: TRBJ1-5; clone_size: few; v_call: TRBV6-5; d_call: NA; cdr3_nt: TGTGCGACAGGAAGCAATCAGCCCCAGCATTTT; cdr3_aa: CATGSNQPQHF
j_call: TRBJ1-1; clone_size: NA; v_call: TRBV6-1; d_call: NA; cdr3_nt: TGTGCCAGCAGTGAAGTGGGAGGAGAAGCTTTCTTT; cdr3_aa: CASSEVGGEAFF
j_call: TRBJ2-5; clone_size: NA; v_call: TRBV6-1; d_call: TRBD2; cdr3_nt: TGTGCCAGCAGGACTACCGGGGGGCAAGAGACCCAGTACTTC; cdr3_aa: CASRTTGGQETQYF
j_call: TRBJ1-5; clone_size: once; v_call: TRBV5-1; d_call: NA; cdr3_nt: TGCGCCAGCAGCCCGGGGGGGCAGGGTAATCAGCCCCAGCATTTT; cdr3_aa: CASSPGGQGNQPQHF
j_call: TRBJ1-5; clone_size: NA; v_call: TRBV7-2; d_call: TRBD1; cdr3_nt: TGTGCCAGCAGCAACCACAGGGGGATATATAGCAACCAGCCCCAGCATTTT; cdr3_aa: CASSNHRGIYSNQPQHF
j_call: TRBJ2-1; clone_size: NA; v_call: TRBV4-1; d_call: TRBD2; cdr3_nt: TGCGCCAGCAGCCGGGAGGGTAGCGGGGTCTACAATGAGCAGTTCTTC; cdr3_aa: CASSREGSGVYNEQFF
j_call: TRBJ1-1; clone_size: NA; v_call: TRBV5-5; d_call: NA; cdr3_nt: TGTGCCAGCAGCTGGACAGTGAACACTGAAGCTTTCTTT; cdr3_aa: CASSWTVNTEAFF
j_call: TRBJ1-1; clone_size: NA; v_call: TRBV5-5; d_call: TRBD1; cdr3_nt: TGTGCCAGCAGCGCAACAGGGGGCTTGACTGAAGCTTTCTTT; cdr3_aa: CASSATGGLTEAFF
j_call: TRBJ1-1; clone_size: once; v_call: TRBV6-1; d_call: NA; cdr3_nt: TGTGCCAGCATCCCTTCAGAGGGATCGAACACTGAAGCTTTCTTT; cdr3_aa: CASIPSEGSNTEAFF
j_call: TRBJ1-2; clone_size: NA; v_call: TRBV7-8; d_call: TRBD1; cdr3_nt: TGTGCCAGCAGCTCCAACAGACAGGGGCTTAACTATGGCTACACCTTC; cdr3_aa: CASSSNRQGLNYGYTF
j_call: TRBJ2-3; clone_size: NA; v_call: TRBV6-1; d_call: NA; cdr3_nt: TGTGCCAGCAGTGTAGTAACGCAGTATTTT; cdr3_aa: CASSVVTQYF
j_call: TRBJ2-2; clone_size: NA; v_call: TRBV5-1; d_call: NA; cdr3_nt: TGCGCCAGCAGGGGCGAATCGAACACCGGGGAGCTGTTTTTT; cdr3_aa: CASRGESNTGELFF
j_call: TRBJ2-5; clone_size: NA; v_call: TRBV5-1; d_call: TRBD2; cdr3_nt: TGCGCCAGCAGCTTGGAGGGAGGGAGGGAGACCCAGTACTTC; cdr3_aa: CASSLEGGRETQYF
j_call: TRBJ2-7; clone_size: NA; v_call: TRBV2; d_call: NA; cdr3_nt: TGTGCCAGCAGGCGCTACGAGCAGTACTTC; cdr3_aa: CASRRYEQYF
j_call: TRBJ2-5; clone_size: NA; v_call: TRBV7-9; d_call: NA; cdr3_nt: TGTGCCAGCAGCTTGGGTCATCTAGCGAGCGGGGAGACCCAGTACTTC; cdr3_aa: CASSLGHLASGETQYF
j_call: TRBJ2-1; clone_size: NA; v_call: TRBV28; d_call: TRBD2; cdr3_nt: TGTGCCAGCACCCAATCCCTAGCGGGGCCTTACAATGAGCAGTTCTTC; cdr3_aa: CASTQSLAGPYNEQFF
j_call: TRBJ1-2; clone_size: few; v_call: TRBV11-3; d_call: NA; cdr3_nt: TGTGCCAGCAGCTTAGATACAGCGGGCTATGGCTACACCTTC; cdr3_aa: CASSLDTAGYGYTF
j_call: TRBJ1-6; clone_size: NA; v_call: TRBV2; d_call: TRBD1; cdr3_nt: TGTGCCAGCAGCAGGGGGAATAATTCACCCCTCCACTTT; cdr3_aa: CASSRGNNSPLHF
j_call: TRBJ2-2; clone_size: NA; v_call: TRBV5-3; d_call: TRBD2; cdr3_nt: TGTGCCAGAAGCACCCGGGAACTAGCGGGGCGTGGGGACACCGGGGAGCTGTTTTTT; cdr3_aa: CARSTRELAGRGDTGELFF
j_call: TRBJ1-4; clone_size: few; v_call: TRBV28; d_call: TRBD1; cdr3_nt: TGTGCCAGCAGTTTCTTTGGGTCAGGACAGGAGTTTGAAAAACTGTTTTTT; cdr3_aa: CASSFFGSGQEFEKLFF
j_call: TRBJ1-5; clone_size: NA; v_call: TRBV6-1; d_call: TRBD1; cdr3_nt: TGTGCCAGCAGTCGGGGACAGGGCCAGAATCAGCCCCAGCATTTT; cdr3_aa: CASSRGQGQNQPQHF
j_call: TRBJ2-2; clone_size: once; v_call: TRBV9; d_call: TRBD1; cdr3_nt: TGTGCCAGCAGCGTAAGCAGGGGGCCCGGGGAGCTGTTTTTT; cdr3_aa: CASSVSRGPGELFF
j_call: TRBJ2-7; clone_size: NA; v_call: TRBV2; d_call: NA; cdr3_nt: TGTGCCAGCAGTACCACAGGCGGTTACGAGCAGCACTTC; cdr3_aa: CASSTTGGYEQHF
j_call: TRBJ1-2; clone_size: NA; v_call: TRBV9; d_call: NA; cdr3_nt: TGTGCCAGCAGCGTAGTTGCCCGGGAGGGCTACACCTTC; cdr3_aa: CASSVVAREGYTF
j_call: TRBJ1-1; clone_size: few; v_call: TRBV7-3; d_call: TRBD1; cdr3_nt: TGTGCCAGCAGACGACAGGGCGACACTGAAGCTTTCTTT; cdr3_aa: CASRRQGDTEAFF
j_call: TRBJ1-2; clone_size: NA; v_call: TRBV6-6; d_call: TRBD1; cdr3_nt: TGTGCCAGCAGTTACAGAGACAGGGAGTCAACCTATGGCTACACCTTC; cdr3_aa: CASSYRDRESTYGYTF
j_call: TRBJ2-7; clone_size: NA; v_call: TRBV4-1; d_call: NA; cdr3_nt: TGCGCCAGCAGCGACGGTCCAGACAGGAACTCCTACGAGCAGTACTTC; cdr3_aa: CASSDGPDRNSYEQYF
j_call: TRBJ2-3; clone_size: NA; v_call: TRBV7-9; d_call: NA; cdr3_nt: TGTGCCAGCAGCTTAGGGGCAGGGAGGACAGATACGCAGTATTTT; cdr3_aa: CASSLGAGRTDTQYF
j_call: TRBJ2-5; clone_size: few; v_call: TRBV10-3; d_call: NA; cdr3_nt: TGTGCCATCAGTGCGACGGGTGGGGAGACCCAGTACTTC; cdr3_aa: CAISATGGETQYF
j_call: TRBJ2-7; clone_size: NA; v_call: TRBV7-2; d_call: NA; cdr3_nt: TGTGCCAGCATCCCTCAGTCGGGTCCCTACGAGCAGTACTTC; cdr3_aa: CASIPQSGPYEQYF
j_call: TRBJ1-2; clone_size: NA; v_call: TRBV28; d_call: TRBD1; cdr3_nt: TGTGCCAGCAGTCCGGGACAGGGCTTTTGGTATGGCTACACCTTC; cdr3_aa: CASSPGQGFWYGYTF
j_call: TRBJ1-2; clone_size: few; v_call: TRBV7-2; d_call: TRBD1; cdr3_nt: TGTGCCAGCAGCCTTGACAGGGTTGGCTACACCTTC; cdr3_aa: CASSLDRVGYTF
j_call: TRBJ2-7; clone_size: few; v_call: TRBV30; d_call: TRBD1; cdr3_nt: TGTGCCTGTACGACAGGGGTGTCCTACGAGCAGTACTTC; cdr3_aa: CACTTGVSYEQYF
j_call: TRBJ2-2; clone_size: NA; v_call: TRBV29-1; d_call: NA; cdr3_nt: TGCAGCGTTGAACTCCCTGAGGGGGAGCTGTTTTTT; cdr3_aa: CSVELPEGELFF
j_call: TRBJ2-1; clone_size: NA; v_call: TRBV29-1; d_call: NA; cdr3_nt: TGCAGCGTTGCACCTCGGACTATTTACAATGAGCAGTTCTTC; cdr3_aa: CSVAPRTIYNEQFF
j_call: TRBJ2-3; clone_size: NA; v_call: TRBV9; d_call: NA; cdr3_nt: TGTGCCAGCAGCGTAGTGCAGGGGCACAGCACAGATACGCAGTATTTT; cdr3_aa: CASSVVQGHSTDTQYF
j_call: TRBJ1-4; clone_size: NA; v_call: TRBV7-2; d_call: NA; cdr3_nt: TGTGCCAGCAGCACCTACAGGGCGGCTAATGAAAAACTGTTTTTT; cdr3_aa: CASSTYRAANEKLFF
j_call: TRBJ2-7; clone_size: few; v_call: TRBV27; d_call: TRBD1; cdr3_nt: TGTGCCAGCAGTCCCCAGTCGGACAGGGGGGACTACGAGCAGTACTTC; cdr3_aa: CASSPQSDRGDYEQYF
j_call: TRBJ2-1; clone_size: NA; v_call: TRBV9; d_call: TRBD2; cdr3_nt: TGTGCCAGCAGCGTAGGGGTAGGGGCTAGCGGTACGGGGTTGGGGCAGTTCTTC; cdr3_aa: CASSVGVGASGTGLGQFF
j_call: TRBJ2-1; clone_size: NA; v_call: TRBV27; d_call: TRBD2; cdr3_nt: TGTGCCAGCAGTGACCCGCTAGCGGGAGGGCCGCAGGAGCAGTTCTTC; cdr3_aa: CASSDPLAGGPQEQFF